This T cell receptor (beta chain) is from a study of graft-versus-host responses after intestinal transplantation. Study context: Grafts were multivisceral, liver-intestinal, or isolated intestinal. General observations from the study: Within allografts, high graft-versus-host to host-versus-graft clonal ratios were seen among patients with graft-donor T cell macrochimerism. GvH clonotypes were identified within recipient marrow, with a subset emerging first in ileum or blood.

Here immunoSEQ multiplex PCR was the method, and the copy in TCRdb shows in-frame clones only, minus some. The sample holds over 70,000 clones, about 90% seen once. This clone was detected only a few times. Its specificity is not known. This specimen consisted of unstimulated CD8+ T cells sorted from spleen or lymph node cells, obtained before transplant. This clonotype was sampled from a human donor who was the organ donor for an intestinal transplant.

Here the CDR3 DNA reads TGTGCCAGCAGCTTAGACAGGGGTATGGGGAAACTGTTTTTT. Its protein is CASSLDRGMGKLFF. The V call is TRBV7-9, the J call TRBJ1-4, with 7 bases identical to TRBD1. Germline V gene sequence: CDR1 SEHNR, CDR2 FQNEAQ (reference sequence). The CDR3 covers 14 residues. V dropped 1 base and J dropped 11; count of bases not matched to a gene: 7.